Below, 23 T cell receptor beta chains from the same sample are listed, as sequenced in a study of Ad26.COV2.S vaccination and SARS-CoV-2 variants. Treatment given: some 19 received Ad26.COV2.S at low or high dose, single or two shots; roughly five received placebo; per-sample allocation not given. Sampling occurred on day 63 after the first vaccine or placebo injection. Method: immunoSEQ multiplex PCR; TCRdb's copy keeps in-frame clones and lacks some. The sample yields hundreds of thousands of clones, around 92% seen once. The material was peripheral blood, obtained in a trial of Ad26.COV2.S vaccine versus placebo. These receptor sequences come from a person between 18 and 59 years old who received the Ad26.COV2.S COVID-19 vaccine or a placebo.

V gene TRBV5-1 combines with J gene TRBJ2-7; TRBD1 matches at 7 bases. This CDR3 is 13 amino acids long. V trimming: 0 bases; J trimming: 6 bases; junction bases outside the gene matches: 3. The germline gives CDR1 SGHRS, CDR2 YFSETQ. The CDR3 DNA reads TGCGCCAGCAGCTTGGGAGGGGGCTTCGAGCAGTACTTC. Residues: CASSLGGGFEQYF. The full variable domain, in which reference TRBV5-1 and TRBJ2-7 provide the parts outside the CDR3, is KAGVTQTPRYLIKTRGQQVTLSCSPISGHRSVSWYQQTPGQGLQFLFEYFSETQRNKGNFPGRFSGRQFSNSRSEMNVSTLELGDSALYLCASSLGGGFEQYFGPGTRLTVT.

V usage is TRBV28 and J usage is TRBJ2-3, with a tentative D call TRBD2 (7 bases). Germline CDR1 and CDR2: MDHEN and SYDVKM. The CDR3 contains 15 residues. Between the trimmed V and J ends, which lost 7 bases and 3 bases, there was a span of 17 bases. The CDR3 loop reads CASTLGGGGTDTQYF. For the CDR3, the DNA is TGTGCCAGCACCCTCGGGGGAGGGGGGACAGATACGCAGTATTTT.

The rearrangement joins TRBV3-1 (or the pseudogene TRBV3-2) to TRBJ1-4; 8 nucleotides align to TRBD1. Trimming took 4 bases from V and 14 from J; bases not matched to a gene: 12. This CDR3 spans 14 amino acids. Germline V lookup: CDR1 LGHDT, CDR2 YNNKEL (reference sequence). This chain's CDR3 is CASSRSPQGARLFF. CDR3 nucleotides: TGTGCCAGCAGCCGTTCGCCCCAGGGGGCGCGGCTGTTTTTT.

The rearrangement links TRBV27 to TRBJ2-7; a weak D match, TRBD1 (6 bases). The CDR3 totals 15 residues. V was shortened by 6 bases and J by 5 bases, with 20 bases between the two germline ends. Germline V gene lookup returns CDR1 MNHEY and CDR2 SMNVEV (reference sequence). As DNA, the CDR3 is TGTGCCAGCAGCCCGTCAGGGGCGCCTCCGGACGAGCAGTACTTC. It encodes CASSPSGAPPDEQYF.

The genes are TRBV2 and TRBJ2-3; 11 bases agree with TRBD1. Trimming cost V 5 bases and J 2 bases; bases outside gene matches: 3. CDR3 length: 15 amino acids. The V gene's germline CDR1 is SNHLY and CDR2 FYNNEI. Here the CDR3 DNA reads TGTGCCAGCAGTTCGGGACAGGGGGACACAGATACGCAGTATTTT. Protein product: CASSSGQGDTDTQYF.

The V and J genes are TRBV6-5 and TRBJ2-7; D uncertain. The CDR3 has 13 residues. Germline V gives CDR1 MNHEY, CDR2 SVGAGI. Trimming stripped 2 bases from V and 1 base from J, with 6 bases between. The CDR3 nucleotides read TGTGCCAGCAGTTACAAGGAATCCTACGAGCAGTACTTC. It is translated as CASSYKESYEQYF.

In this sample, this clone turned up once. The chain has TRBV27 and TRBJ2-1; D uncertain. V dropped 2 bases and J dropped 5 bases, with 10 bases sitting between them. The CDR3 is 14 residues long. Germline CDR1 and CDR2: MNHEY and SMNVEV (reference sequence). Here the CDR3 reads CASSLVASDNEQFF. CDR3 nucleotides: TGTGCCAGCAGTTTAGTGGCCAGCGACAATGAGCAGTTCTTC.

The V call is TRBV7-3, the J call TRBJ1-1, with a weak D call TRBD1 (6 bases). The CDR3 covers 14 residues. V lost 6 bases, J lost 2 bases, and 13 bases lay in between. CDR1 SGHTA and CDR2 FQGTGA come from the germline V gene. As DNA, the CDR3 is TGTGCCAGCAGACAGGGACCGCGTAACACTGAAGCTTTCTTT. Translated: CASRQGPRNTEAFF. The full variable domain, in which reference TRBV7-3 and TRBJ1-1 provide the parts outside the CDR3, is GAGVSQTPSNKVTEKGKYVELRCDPISGHTALYWYRQSLGQGPEFLIYFQGTGAADDSGLPNDRFFAVRPEGSVSTLKIQRTERGDSAVYLCASRQGPRNTEAFFGQGTRLTVV.

The chain recombines TRBV6-6 with TRBJ2-6; D is perhaps TRBD1 (6 bases). V was shortened by 7 bases and J by 1 base, with 11 bases between the two germline ends. This CDR3 is 15 amino acids long. CDR1 and CDR2 from the germline V gene are MNHNY and SVGAGI (reference sequence). CDR3 sequence (DNA): TGTGCCAGCACCCGAACAGGGTCTGGGGCCAACGTCCTGACTTTC. Translated: CASTRTGSGANVLTF.

The J gene is TRBJ1-1, the V gene TRBV5-5, with a tentative D call TRBD1 (5 bases). The CDR3 consists of 16 residues. The V gene lost 6 bases and the J gene lost 1 base, with 19 bases spanning the gap. CDR1 is SGHKS and CDR2 is YYEKEE in the germline V gene (reference sequence). Here the CDR3 reads CASTLNQNDRNTEAFF. The CDR3 DNA sequence: TGTGCCAGCACCTTAAACCAGAACGACAGGAACACTGAAGCTTTCTTT.

The gene calls are TRBV5-6 and TRBJ2-7; D call uncertain. Germline lookup yields CDR1 SGHDT and CDR2 YYEEEE. The CDR3 extends over 14 amino acids. Trimming took off 1 base at V and 3 bases at J, with 11 bases between the two ends. The CDR3 region is CASSLRNLGYEQYF. DNA for the CDR3: TGTGCCAGCAGCTTGAGGAACCTTGGCTACGAGCAGTACTTC.

The rearrangement links TRBV11-1 to TRBJ1-2; D call uncertain. Germline V CDR1 and CDR2: SGHAT, FQDESV (reference sequence). Trimming removed 0 bases from V and 8 bases from J, with 16 bases in between. The CDR3 contains 15 residues. CDR3 loop: CASSLAPASASGYTF. CDR3 sequence (DNA): TGTGCCAGCAGCTTAGCTCCGGCCTCCGCTTCGGGCTACACCTTC.

V usage is TRBV9 and J usage is TRBJ2-7, with D possibly called TRBD1 or TRBD2 (5 bases each). There are 13 residues in the CDR3. Deletions cut 2 bases from V and 5 bases from J, with 11 bases between. Looked up from germline, CDR1 is SGDLS and CDR2 is YYNGEE. CDR3 amino acids: CASSVSGGHEQYF. The CDR3 region has the DNA TGTGCCAGCAGCGTGAGTGGGGGTCACGAGCAGTACTTC.

The chain employs TRBV7-6 and TRBJ1-2; possible D gene TRBD1, 5 bases. The CDR3 extends over 17 amino acids. V dropped 1 base and J dropped 5 bases, with 20 bases sitting between them. Germline CDR1 reads SGHVS; CDR2 reads FNYEAQ. The chain's CDR3 is CASSLDGGRQTPYGYTF. In nucleotides, the CDR3 is TGTGCCAGCAGCTTAGACGGGGGAAGACAGACCCCGTATGGCTACACCTTC.

The chain links TRBV7-9 to TRBJ2-7; unclear D gene. The CDR3 has 12 amino acids. CDR1 SEHNR and CDR2 FQNEAQ come from the germline V gene (reference sequence). V gave up 5 bases and J gave up 2 bases, with 7 bases separating them. The CDR3 bases are TGTGCCAGCAGCCCAGAGGCCTACGAGCAGTACTTC. This gives the protein CASSPEAYEQYF.

The chain recombines TRBV10-1 with TRBJ2-7; TRBD1 agrees at 8 bases. The CDR3 extends over 13 amino acids. The J segment lost 6 bases and the V segment lost 6 bases, leaving 7 bases of the junction unmatched. The germline gives CDR1 WNHNN, CDR2 SYGVQD (reference sequence). The DNA for the CDR3 is TGCGCCAGCAGCGGACAGGGTGTTGGCGAGCAGTACTTC. Protein: CASSGQGVGEQYF.

The CDR3 spells CASSDMTTDTQYF. In DNA form, the CDR3 reads TGTGCCAGCTCAGACATGACCACAGATACGCAGTATTTT. This chain connects TRBV18 to TRBJ2-3, with D uncertain. Germline CDR1 KGHSH, CDR2 LQKENI. Trimming pared 5 bases from V and 2 bases from J, leaving 8 bases between. This CDR3 has 13 amino acids.

The chain is built from TRBV10-1 and TRBJ1-1; 9 bases match TRBD1. This CDR3 is built from 15 residues. The ends lost 5 bases at V and 1 base at J; junction bases unmatched: 5. Per the germline V gene, CDR1 is WNHNN and CDR2 is SYGVQD (reference sequence). The CDR3 DNA sequence: TGCGCCAGCAGTAAACAGGGGGCTCAGAACACTGAAGCTTTCTTT. It yields the protein CASSKQGAQNTEAFF.

CDR3 bases: TGTGCCAGCAGTACTGGGGGGACGGGTAGTGAAAAACTGTTTTTT. This sequence encodes CASSTGGTGSEKLFF. The chain has TRBV25-1 and TRBJ1-4, with D tentatively TRBD1 (5 bases). The CDR3 has 15 residues. Trimming pared 5 bases from V and 7 bases from J, leaving 17 bases between. Germline assignment: CDR1 MGHDK and CDR2 SYGVNS.

The chain uses TRBV2 and TRBJ2-3; 8 bases agree with TRBD2. The CDR3 loop spans 16 amino acids. Germline trimming cut 2 bases from V and 0 bases from J; bases unmatched to any gene: 4. Germline V gene data show CDR1 as SNHLY and CDR2 as FYNNEI. Here the CDR3 reads CASSERASGSTDTQYF. The CDR3 DNA follows: TGTGCCAGCAGTGAACGGGCTAGCGGGAGCACAGATACGCAGTATTTT.

The rearrangement links TRBV5-5 to TRBJ2-5; 12 nucleotides agree with TRBD2. Germline V gene data show CDR1 as SGHKS and CDR2 as YYEKEE (reference sequence). This CDR3 has 16 amino acids. The V segment lost 2 bases and the J segment 5 bases; nucleotides outside the gene matches: 7. In nucleotides, the CDR3 is TGTGCCAGCAGCTTTACTAGCGGGAGGATTGGGGAGACCCAGTACTTC. This codes for CASSFTSGRIGETQYF.

The rearrangement joins TRBV3-1 (or the pseudogene TRBV3-2) to TRBJ2-5, with D possibly being TRBD2 (5 bases). The CDR3 length is 13 residues. The V end lost 4 bases, the J end lost 5 bases, and 11 bases lay between the germline ends. CDR1 and CDR2 (germline): LGHDT, YNNKEL (reference sequence). Here the CDR3 DNA reads TGTGCCAGCAGCCCAACGGGGTTGGAGACCCAGTACTTC. Translated: CASSPTGLETQYF.

This chain uses TRBV2 with TRBJ2-7; 8 bases match TRBD1. The CDR3 is made up of 14 amino acids. J lost 6 bases, V lost 3 bases, and 7 bases had no gene match. The germline CDR1 and CDR2 sequences are SNHLY and FYNNEI. The CDR3 nucleotides read TGTGCCAGCAGTGACCGGACAGGGTATTTCGAGCAGTACTTC. This translates into CASSDRTGYFEQYF.